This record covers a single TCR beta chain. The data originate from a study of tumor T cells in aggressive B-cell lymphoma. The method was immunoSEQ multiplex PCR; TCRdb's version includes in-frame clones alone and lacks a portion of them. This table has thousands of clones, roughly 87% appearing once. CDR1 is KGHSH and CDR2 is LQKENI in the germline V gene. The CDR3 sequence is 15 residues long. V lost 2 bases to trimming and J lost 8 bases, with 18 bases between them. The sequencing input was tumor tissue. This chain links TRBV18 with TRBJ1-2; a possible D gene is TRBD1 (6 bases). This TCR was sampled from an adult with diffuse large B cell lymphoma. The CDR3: CASSPTGPRYWGYTF. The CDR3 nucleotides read TGTGCCAGCTCACCAACAGGGCCGAGGTATTGGGGCTACACCTTC. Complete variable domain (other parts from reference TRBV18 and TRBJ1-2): NAGVMQNPRHLVRRRGQEARLRCSPMKGHSHVYWYRQLPEEGLKFMVYLQKENIIDESGMPKERFSAEFPKEGPSILRIQQVVRGDSAAYFCASSPTGPRYWGYTFGSGTRLTVV.